The TCR beta chain described here comes from a study of metastatic and nonmetastatic thyroid tumors. Using MiXCR, TCRdb re-called clones from the PCR reads. The data contain roughly 18,000 clones, less than 40% of them singletons. The CDR3 contains 12 residues. Germline loops: CDR1 GTSNPN, CDR2 SVGIG (reference sequence). Trimming pared 2 bases from V and 8 bases from J, leaving 9 bases between. Ahead of thyroid surgery, no patient had received treatment of any kind. This chain uses TRBV30 with TRBJ1-4; D is unresolved. This sequence originates from a female donor with papillary thyroid cancer or a benign thyroid nodule (not recorded which). Some clones in this sample may be carry-over from other donors' samples. The specimen sequenced was tumor tissue. The CDR3 region has the DNA TGTGCCTGGAGTCCGGCGGGCGAAAAACTGTTTTTT. Amino acid sequence: CAWSPAGEKLFF.